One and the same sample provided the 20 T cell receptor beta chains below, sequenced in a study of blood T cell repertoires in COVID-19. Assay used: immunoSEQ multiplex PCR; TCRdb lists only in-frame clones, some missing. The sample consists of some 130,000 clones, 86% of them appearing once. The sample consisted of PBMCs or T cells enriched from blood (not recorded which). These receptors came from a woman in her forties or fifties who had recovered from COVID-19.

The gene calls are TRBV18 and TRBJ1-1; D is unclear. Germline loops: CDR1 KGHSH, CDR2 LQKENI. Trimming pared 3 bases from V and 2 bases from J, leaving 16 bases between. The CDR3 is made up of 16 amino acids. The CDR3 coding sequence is TGTGCCAGCTCACCCGACCGGGTGGTACAAAACACTGAAGCTTTCTTT. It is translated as CASSPDRVVQNTEAFF.

In DNA form, the CDR3 reads TGTGCCAGCAGCTTACAACCGGGACAAACATCTGGGGCCAACGTCCTGACTTTC. The encoded protein is CASSLQPGQTSGANVLTF. This chain joins TRBV11-3 and TRBJ2-6; maybe TRBD1 (6 bases). The length of the CDR3 is 18 residues. Germline V gene sequence: CDR1 SGHNT, CDR2 YENEEA. V was pared by 2 bases and J by 1 base, with 15 bases between.

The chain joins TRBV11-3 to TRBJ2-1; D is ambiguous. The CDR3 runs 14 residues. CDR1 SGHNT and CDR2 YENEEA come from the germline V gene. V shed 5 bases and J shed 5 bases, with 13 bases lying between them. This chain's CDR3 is CASSPTLGDNEQFF. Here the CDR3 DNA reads TGTGCCAGCAGCCCAACTCTAGGCGACAATGAGCAGTTCTTC. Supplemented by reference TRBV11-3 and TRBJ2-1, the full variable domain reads EAGVVQSPRYKIIEKKQPVAFWCNPISGHNTLYWYLQNLGQGPELLIRYENEEAVDDSQLPKDRFSAERLKGVDSTLKIQPAELGDSAVYLCASSPTLGDNEQFFGPGTRLTVL.

This CDR3 reads CASTLTGTGYYEQYF. CDR3 coding DNA: TGTGCCAGCACCCTTACCGGGACAGGATACTACGAGCAGTACTTC. The chain links TRBV27 to TRBJ2-7; TRBD1 matches 8 bases. V was clipped by 7 bases and J by 3 bases; unmatched bases: 11. Germline V lookup: CDR1 MNHEY, CDR2 SMNVEV (reference sequence). There are 15 residues in the CDR3.

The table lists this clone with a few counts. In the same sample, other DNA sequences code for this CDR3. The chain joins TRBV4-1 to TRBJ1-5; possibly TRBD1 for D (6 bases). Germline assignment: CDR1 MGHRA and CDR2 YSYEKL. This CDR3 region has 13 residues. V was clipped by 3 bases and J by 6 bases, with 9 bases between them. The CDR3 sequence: CASSQGASQPQHF. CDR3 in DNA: TGCGCCAGCAGCCAGGGGGCGAGTCAGCCCCAGCATTTT.

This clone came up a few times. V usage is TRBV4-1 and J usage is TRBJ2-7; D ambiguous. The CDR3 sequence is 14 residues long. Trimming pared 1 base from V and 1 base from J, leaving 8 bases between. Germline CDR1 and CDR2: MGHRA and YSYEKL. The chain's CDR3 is CASSQGSGSYEQYF. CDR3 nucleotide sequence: TGCGCCAGCAGCCAAGGATCAGGTTCCTACGAGCAGTACTTC.

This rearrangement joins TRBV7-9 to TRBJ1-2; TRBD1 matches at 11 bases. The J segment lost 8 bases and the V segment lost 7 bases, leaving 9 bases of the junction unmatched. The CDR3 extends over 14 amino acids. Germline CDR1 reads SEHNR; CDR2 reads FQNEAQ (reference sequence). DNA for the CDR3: TGTGCCAGCACCACGGGACAGGGGGAACGAGGCTACACCTTC. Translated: CASTTGQGERGYTF.

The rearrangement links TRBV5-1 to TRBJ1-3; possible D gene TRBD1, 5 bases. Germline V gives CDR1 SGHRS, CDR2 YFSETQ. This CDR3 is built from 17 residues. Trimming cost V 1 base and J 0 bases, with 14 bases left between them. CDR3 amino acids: CASSLFPSTDSGNTIYF. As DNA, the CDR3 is TGCGCCAGCAGCTTGTTCCCCTCGACAGACTCTGGAAACACCATATATTTT.

The CDR3 nucleotides are TGTGCCAGCAGCGTGGACACCTACTCTGGAAACACCATATATTTT. Its translation is CASSVDTYSGNTIYF. This chain links TRBV7-2 with TRBJ1-3, with a weak D call TRBD1 (5 bases). CDR3 length equals 15 residues. V lost 5 bases to trimming and J lost 0 bases, with 11 bases between them. Germline assignment: CDR1 SGHTA and CDR2 FQGNSA.

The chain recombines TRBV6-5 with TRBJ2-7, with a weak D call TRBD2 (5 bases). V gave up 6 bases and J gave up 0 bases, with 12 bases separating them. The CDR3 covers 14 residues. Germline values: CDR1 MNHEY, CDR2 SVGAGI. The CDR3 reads CASRRAYDSYEQYF. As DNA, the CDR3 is TGTGCCAGCAGGAGGGCCTACGACTCCTACGAGCAGTACTTC.

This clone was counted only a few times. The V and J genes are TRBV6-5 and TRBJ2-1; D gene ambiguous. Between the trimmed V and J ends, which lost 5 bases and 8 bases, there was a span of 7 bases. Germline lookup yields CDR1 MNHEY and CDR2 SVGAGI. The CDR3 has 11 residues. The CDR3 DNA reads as TGTGCCAGCAGTCCCCCGGATGAGCAGTTCTTC. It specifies CASSPPDEQFF.

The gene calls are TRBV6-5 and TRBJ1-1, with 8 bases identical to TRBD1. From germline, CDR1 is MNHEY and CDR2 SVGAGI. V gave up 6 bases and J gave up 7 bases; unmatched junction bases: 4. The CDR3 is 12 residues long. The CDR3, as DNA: TGTGCCAGCAGACGTGGGACAGGTGAAGCTTTCTTT. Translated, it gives CASRRGTGEAFF.

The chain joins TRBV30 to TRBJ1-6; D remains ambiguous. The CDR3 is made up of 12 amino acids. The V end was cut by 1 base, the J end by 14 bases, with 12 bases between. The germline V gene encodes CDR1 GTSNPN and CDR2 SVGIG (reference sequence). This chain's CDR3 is CAWSANYPTLHF. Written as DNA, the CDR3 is TGTGCCTGGAGTGCCAACTACCCGACCCTCCACTTT.

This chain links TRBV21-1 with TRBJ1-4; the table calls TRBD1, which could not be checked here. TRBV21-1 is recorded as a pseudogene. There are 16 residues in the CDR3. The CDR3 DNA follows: TGTGCCAGCAGCAAAGATAGGCAGGGGGCGCAGGAAAAACTGTTTTTT. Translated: CASSKDRQGAQEKLFF.

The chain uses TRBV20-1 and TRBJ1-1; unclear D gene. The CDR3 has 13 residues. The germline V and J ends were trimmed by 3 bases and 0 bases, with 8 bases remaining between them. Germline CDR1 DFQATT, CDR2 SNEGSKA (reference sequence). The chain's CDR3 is CSASWALNTEAFF. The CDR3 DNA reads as TGCAGTGCTAGTTGGGCATTGAACACTGAAGCTTTCTTT.

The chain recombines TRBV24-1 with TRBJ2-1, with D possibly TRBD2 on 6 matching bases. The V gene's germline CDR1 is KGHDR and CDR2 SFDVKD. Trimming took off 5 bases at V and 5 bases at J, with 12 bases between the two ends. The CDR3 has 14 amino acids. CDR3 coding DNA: TGTGCCACCAGTGGGCGGGGACCACACAATGAGCAGTTCTTC. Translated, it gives CATSGRGPHNEQFF.

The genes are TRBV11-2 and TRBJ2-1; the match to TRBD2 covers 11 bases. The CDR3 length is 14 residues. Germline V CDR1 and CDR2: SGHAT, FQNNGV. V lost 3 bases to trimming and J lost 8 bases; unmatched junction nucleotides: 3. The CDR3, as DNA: TGTGCCAGCAGCTTTCTAGCGGGGGGCGATGAGCAGTTCTTC. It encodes CASSFLAGGDEQFF.

In DNA, the CDR3 is TGTGCCAGCAGCTTGTACGCGGCGTTTGGGTATTTCTTT. Its translation: CASSLYAAFGYFF. The J gene is TRBJ1-1, the V gene TRBV5-8; D call uncertain. The CDR3 contains 13 residues. Trimming took 1 base from V and 13 from J, leaving 17 bases between them. Germline values: CDR1 SGHTS, CDR2 YDEGEE.

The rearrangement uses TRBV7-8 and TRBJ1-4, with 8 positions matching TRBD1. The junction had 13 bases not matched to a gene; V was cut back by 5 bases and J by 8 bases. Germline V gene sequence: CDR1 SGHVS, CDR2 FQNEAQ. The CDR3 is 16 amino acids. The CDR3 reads CASSPEDGQGEEKLFF. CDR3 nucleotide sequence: TGTGCCAGCAGCCCCGAAGATGGACAGGGAGAAGAAAAACTGTTTTTT.

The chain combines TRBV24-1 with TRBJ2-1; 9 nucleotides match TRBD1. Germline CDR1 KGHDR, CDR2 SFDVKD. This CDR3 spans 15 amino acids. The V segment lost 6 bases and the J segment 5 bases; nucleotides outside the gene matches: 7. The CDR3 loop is CATSSGTGLHNEQFF. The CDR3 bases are TGTGCCACCAGTTCCGGGACAGGGCTTCACAATGAGCAGTTCTTC.